This T cell receptor beta chain is drawn from a study of response to subunit inactivated influenza vaccine. Regarding the study as a whole: It was suggested by the authors that few new T cells are recruited by each seasonal influenza vaccination.

As to this clonotype: Its antigen is currently unknown.

V dropped 4 bases and J dropped 4; count of bases not matched to a gene: 3. The CDR3 has 15 amino acids. Germline V lookup: CDR1 KGHSH, CDR2 LQKENI. TCRdb passed the RT-PCR reads through MiXCR, listing each CDR3 protein once. The repertoire has about 500,000 distinct CDR3 sequences, more than 15% of them found once; the top ten carry about 3%. The TCR originated in a man between 50 and 69 years old who received an inactivated influenza vaccine. This specimen consisted of CD4+ T cells sorted from PBMCs, obtained about 24 months after vaccination. The rearrangement uses TRBV18 and TRBJ1-6; 8 nucleotides line up with TRBD1. The CDR3 reads CASSQQGGYNSPLHF. The CDR3 region has the DNA TGTGCCAGCTCACAACAGGGGGGATATAATTCACCCCTCCACTTT.